This TCR beta chain appears in the sequencing data of a study of T cells after yellow fever vaccination. Whole-study findings and limits: After the booster, roughly 96% of CD4 and approximately 87% of CD8 primary-response clones were re-detected. Contamination of FACS-sorted repertoires by abundant clonotypes from the bulk population could occur.

The CDR3 loop spans 13 amino acids. CDR1 is MNHEY and CDR2 is SVGAGI in the germline V gene. V shed 6 bases and J shed 4 bases, with 12 bases lying between them. This clonotype was counted between two and nine times. Antigen: not known. Template switching with 5'RACE generated the TCR cDNA and added a universal primer site and UMIs. TCRdb called the 5' RACE reads again in MiXCR, with one record for every CDR3 protein. Counted here are 300,000 to 400,000 distinct CDR3 sequences, roughly an eighth occurring once; the ten biggest clones make up 3% to 4%. The TCR comes from a man between 18 and 35 years old who received the YFV17D yellow fever vaccine. The chain joins TRBV6-5 to TRBJ1-1; no clear D gene. The source material was CD4+ T cells sorted from PBMCs, sampled 15 days after the yellow fever booster vaccination. The CDR3 sequence: CASRRGWGTEAFF. In DNA, the CDR3 is TGTGCCAGCAGACGCGGCTGGGGCACTGAAGCTTTCTTT.